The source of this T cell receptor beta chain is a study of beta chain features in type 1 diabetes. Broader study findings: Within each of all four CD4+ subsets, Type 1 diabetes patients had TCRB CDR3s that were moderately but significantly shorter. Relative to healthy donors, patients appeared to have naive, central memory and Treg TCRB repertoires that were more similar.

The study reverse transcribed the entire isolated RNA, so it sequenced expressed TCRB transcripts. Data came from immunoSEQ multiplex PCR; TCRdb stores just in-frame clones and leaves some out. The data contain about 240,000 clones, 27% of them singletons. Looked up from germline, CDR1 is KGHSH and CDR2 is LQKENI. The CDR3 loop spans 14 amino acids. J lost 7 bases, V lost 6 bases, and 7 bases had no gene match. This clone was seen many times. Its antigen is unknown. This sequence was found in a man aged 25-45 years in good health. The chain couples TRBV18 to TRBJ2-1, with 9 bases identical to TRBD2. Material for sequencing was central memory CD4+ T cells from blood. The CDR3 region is CASSLQREVNEQFF. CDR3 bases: TGTGCCAGCTCCCTTCAGCGGGAGGTGAATGAGCAGTTCTTC.